This T cell receptor (beta chain) originates from a study of T cells after yellow fever vaccination. The wider study: With SMART-Seq v4 Ultra Low Input, the fractions containing low cell numbers were prepared.

TCRdb reprocessed the 5' RACE reads with MiXCR, giving one entry per CDR3 protein. The sample holds 450,000 to 600,000 distinct CDR3 sequences, roughly 13% seen once. Only a few counts were recorded for this clonotype. As yet, its antigen is unknown. Trimming pared 5 bases from V and 4 bases from J, leaving 17 bases between. The V gene's germline CDR1 is LGHNA and CDR2 YSLEER. This CDR3 is 15 amino acids long. Regarding the study as a whole: Researchers noted that a small share of clonotypes showed up in both CD4 and CD8 compartments.

The receptor was derived from a man aged 25-45 years who received the YFV17D yellow fever vaccine. The specimen comprised PBMCs, sampled on the day of the yellow fever booster vaccination. The rearrangement uses TRBV4-3 and TRBJ1-2; TRBD1 might be the D (5 bases). CDR3 region: CASSRRGGDVYGYTF. CDR3 bases: TGCGCCAGCAGCAGGCGAGGAGGGGACGTCTATGGCTACACCTTC.